This passage covers 9 T cell receptor beta chains from one sample sequenced in a study of blood T cell repertoires in COVID-19. This table comes from immunoSEQ multiplex PCR, and its TCRdb copy is limited to in-frame clones, with some not included. The table shows about 170,000 clones, with about 85% occurring only once. The sequencing input was peripheral blood. The receptors stem from a human donor with acute or convalescent COVID-19. The donor label of this sample is uncertain.

In its sample, this clone was seen a few times. In DNA form, the CDR3 reads TGTGCCAGCAGCCAGGGGCAGGGTGTCGACTATGGCTACACCTTC. Translation gives CASSQGQGVDYGYTF. This sequence joins TRBV4-2 and TRBJ1-2, with D perhaps TRBD1 (5 bases). V lost 3 bases and J 3 bases, leaving 14 bases between the germline ends. The CDR3 runs to 15 residues. Germline CDR1 reads LGHNA; CDR2 reads YNFKEQ.

The rearrangement links TRBV30 to TRBJ1-2; D is unclear. The CDR3 consists of 12 residues. The V gene lost 3 bases and the J gene lost 2 bases, with 7 bases spanning the gap. Per the germline V gene, CDR1 is GTSNPN and CDR2 is SVGIG (reference sequence). Here the CDR3 reads CAWRRLNYGYTF. CDR3 bases: TGTGCCTGGAGACGACTAAACTATGGCTACACCTTC.

The rearrangement links TRBV24-1 to TRBJ1-4; D uncertain. This CDR3 has 15 amino acids. V gave up 3 bases and J gave up 3 bases, with 10 bases separating them. Per germline, CDR1 KGHDR and CDR2 SFDVKD. CDR3 nucleotides: TGTGCCACCAGTGATCCACCCCGGGCTAATGAAAAACTGTTTTTT. Translation gives CATSDPPRANEKLFF.

V usage is TRBV7-2 and J usage is TRBJ2-1; possible D gene TRBD2, 6 bases. Germline CDR1 and CDR2: SGHTA and FQGNSA. The CDR3 is 15 residues long. V shed 5 bases and J shed 0 bases, with 11 bases lying between them. This chain's CDR3 is CASSRSGSSYNEQFF. DNA of the CDR3: TGTGCCAGCAGCCGTAGCGGCAGCTCCTACAATGAGCAGTTCTTC.

Worth noting for this clone: At one end the junction does not follow the germline gene, possibly because of a read error. The rearrangement uses TRBV4-1 and TRBJ1-2, with no clear D. CDR1 and CDR2 from the germline V gene are MGHRA and YSYEKL. The CDR3 length is 14 residues. The CDR3 loop reads CASSQDPLYYGYTF. CDR3 DNA: TGCGCCAGCAGTCAAGATCCACTGTACTATGGCTACACCTTC.

Worth noting for this clone: One junction end does not reproduce the germline sequence, and a read error may be involved. V usage is TRBV18 and J usage is TRBJ1-4, with no clear D. This CDR3 has 14 residues. From germline, CDR1 is KGHSH and CDR2 LQKENI. CDR3 coding DNA: TGTGCCAGCTCACCACGAACAGATAATGGAAAACTGTTTTTT. Its translation: CASSPRTDNGKLFF.

The genes are TRBV25-1 and TRBJ2-1, with no clear D. CDR1 and CDR2 from the germline V gene are MGHDK and SYGVNS. This CDR3 region has 15 residues. V was cut by 3 bases and J by 9 bases, with 18 bases left in between. The CDR3 DNA reads TGTGCCAGCAGTGACCGGCGGCCCTCGTTGGGTGAGCAGTTCTTC. The encoded protein is CASSDRRPSLGEQFF.

This chain connects TRBV7-8 to TRBJ1-2; D possibly corresponds to TRBD1 (6 bases). Between the trimmed V and J ends, which lost 6 bases and 8 bases, there was a span of 22 bases. The V gene's germline CDR1 is SGHVS and CDR2 FQNEAQ. The CDR3 length is 15 residues. The CDR3 here is CASRRNRDKEGGYTF. DNA for the CDR3: TGTGCCAGCAGAAGGAACCGGGACAAAGAAGGGGGCTACACCTTC. The whole variable domain, filled in from reference TRBV7-8 and TRBJ1-2, reads GAGVSQSPRYKVAKRGQDVALRCDPISGHVSLFWYQQALGQGPEFLTYFQNEAQLDKSGLPSDRFFAERPEGSVSTLKIQRTQQEDSAVYLCASRRNRDKEGGYTFGSGTRLTVV.

The V and J genes are TRBV7-2 and TRBJ2-1; unclear D gene. This CDR3 region has 15 residues. Germline assignment: CDR1 SGHTA and CDR2 FQGNSA. Trimming shortened V by 2 bases and J by 2 bases, and 10 bases separated the two germline ends. CDR3 residues: CASSLHSLAYNEQFF. DNA for the CDR3: TGTGCCAGCAGCTTACACAGCTTAGCCTACAATGAGCAGTTCTTC.